The 4 T cell receptor beta chains below come from one sample, sequenced in a study of tumor and adjacent non-tumor tissue in lung cancer. TCRbeta libraries were built with three rounds of nested PCR, modified from ARM-PCR. Using its own MiXCR run on the multiplex PCR reads, TCRdb lists one record per CDR3 protein. This repertoire shows about 93,000 distinct CDR3 sequences, about 66% found once; its top ten account for about 16%. RNA was extracted from bulk tissue without any cell sorting. Sequencing used lung tumor tissue. The receptor source for this set is a man aged 60 to 75 with non-small cell lung cancer.

The table lists this clonotype with a few counts. Germline and junction disagree at one end, which may indicate a read error. The chain recombines TRBV11-2 with TRBJ1-4; maybe TRBD1 (5 bases). Germline CDR1 and CDR2: SGHAT and FQNNGV. CDR3 size: 14 residues. CDR3 region: CVSSFGWGNEKLFF. DNA for the CDR3: TGTGTCAGCAGCTTCGGATGGGGGAATGAAAAGCTGTTTTTT.

About this clonotype: Given a much more abundant clone one base away, this may be a read error. J is TRBJ1-4 and V is TRBV20-1, with D possibly TRBD1 on 5 matching bases. The CDR3 covers 14 residues. CDR1 and CDR2 (germline): DFQATT, SNEGSKA (reference sequence). Here the CDR3 DNA reads TGCAGAGCTAGGGAGGGACTGGGAAATGAAAAACTGTTTTTT. This codes for CRAREGLGNEKLFF.

As to this clonotype: A much larger clone lies one base from this, so it may be a read error. The rearrangement joins TRBV5-6 to TRBJ2-5; 8 bases are a match to TRBD1. V lost 0 bases to trimming and J lost 5 bases; unmatched junction nucleotides: 6. There are 15 residues in the CDR3. The germline V gene has CDR1 SGHDT and CDR2 YYEEEE. CDR3 loop: CASSLESGGEETQYF. CDR3 DNA: TGTGCCAGCAGCTTGGAGTCAGGGGGCGAGGAGACCCAGTACTTC.

Turning to this clonotype: A much larger clonotype is one base distant, so this may be a read error. The conserved final phenylalanine or tryptophan is absent from the CDR3, which likely points to a read error. The V call is TRBV6-2 or TRBV6-3, the J call TRBJ1-1; 8 bases agree with TRBD1. Germline CDR1 and CDR2: MNHEY and SVGEGT. There are 15 residues in the CDR3. Trimming at V came to 7 bases and at J to 1 base, leaving 8 bases not matched to a gene. CDR3 nucleotide sequence: TGTGCCAGCACAACCGCCGGGACAGGGAACACTGAAGCTTTCTCT. Translating it yields CASTTAGTGNTEAFS.